The 21 T cell receptor beta chains below all came from one sample that was sequenced in a study of blood T cell repertoires in COVID-19. The table came from immunoSEQ multiplex PCR; TCRdb's copy has only in-frame clones and leaves some out. The sample yields 71,000 or so clones, approximately 80% seen once. Sequencing was performed on peripheral blood. All receptors derive from a man between 65 and 85 years old with acute or convalescent COVID-19.

CDR3 DNA: TGCAGTGCTAGTACTACCCGATACGAGCAGTACTTC. This gives the protein CSASTTRYEQYF. This chain uses TRBV20-1 with TRBJ2-7, with D unresolved. The germline CDR1 and CDR2 sequences are DFQATT and SNEGSKA (reference sequence). V gave up 3 bases and J gave up 4 bases, with 10 bases separating them. There are 12 residues in the CDR3.

The chain couples TRBV10-2 to TRBJ1-1, with D unclear. This CDR3 is built from 13 residues. In germline, CDR1 is WSHSY, CDR2 SAAADI. Between the trimmed V and J ends, which lost 3 bases and 5 bases, there was a span of 10 bases. DNA of the CDR3: TGCGCCAGCAGTGATGGAACGGGGACTGAAGCTTTCTTT. Residues: CASSDGTGTEAFF.

The V gene is TRBV6-6, the J gene TRBJ1-5, with 8 positions matching TRBD1. The CDR3 is 14 amino acids. Per germline, CDR1 MNHNY and CDR2 SVGAGI (reference sequence). V shed 2 bases and J 8 bases; nucleotides not matched to a gene: 5. The CDR3 nucleotides read TGTGCCAGCAGTTACAGGGACAGGCAGGAGCCCCAGCATTTT. Translating gives CASSYRDRQEPQHF.

The chain has TRBV18 and TRBJ2-3, with TRBD1 identical over 10 bases. This CDR3 region has 17 residues. V trimming: 2 bases; J trimming: 3 bases; junction bases outside the gene matches: 8. Germline assignment: CDR1 KGHSH and CDR2 LQKENI. CDR3 in DNA: TGTGCCAGCTCACCAAGCGGCGCGGGACAGGGGACAGATACGCAGTATTTT. It codes for CASSPSGAGQGTDTQYF.

The chain combines TRBV2 with TRBJ2-2, with D hard to call. This CDR3 is 12 amino acids long. The V end was cut by 4 bases, the J end by 6 bases, with 6 bases between. The V gene's germline CDR1 is SNHLY and CDR2 FYNNEI. CDR3 DNA sequence: TGTGCCAGCAGTGCTGCAGCCGGGGAGCTGTTTTTT. Its translation: CASSAAAGELFF.

In the case of this clone: Because the CDR3's place on the DNA is in doubt, the DNA is left out and the CDR3 is given as listed by TCRdb. This chain connects TRBV12-5 to TRBJ1-4; TRBD1 reflects the table's D call only, with no check against the DNA. Germline-derived CDR1 and CDR2 are LGHNT and FRNRAP. Both ends counted, the CDR3 spans 16 residues. The CDR3: CASGLGMGQVNEKLFF.

J is TRBJ2-3 and V is TRBV5-1; D possibly corresponds to TRBD2 (6 bases). The CDR3 contains 15 residues. V was clipped by 0 bases and J by 2 bases, with 10 bases between them. Germline CDR1 reads SGHRS; CDR2 reads YFSETQ. The CDR3 is CASSLGGTSTDTQYF. The CDR3 DNA follows: TGCGCCAGCAGCTTGGGCGGGACCTCCACAGATACGCAGTATTTT.

The chain has TRBV19 and TRBJ1-3, with TRBD1 identical over 9 bases. There are 13 residues in the CDR3. Trimming removed 8 bases from V and 2 bases from J; junction bases left unmatched: 1. Germline V gene data show CDR1 as LNHDA and CDR2 as SQIVND (reference sequence). The CDR3 DNA reads TGTGCCAGTGGACAGGGGACTGGAAACACCATATATTTT. It codes for CASGQGTGNTIYF.

The chain's CDR3 is CASSEYRGTGGLNYGYTF. CDR3 sequence (DNA): TGTGCCAGCAGTGAATATCGCGGGACAGGGGGCCTTAACTATGGCTACACCTTC. This chain uses TRBV25-1 with TRBJ1-2; TRBD1 agrees at 12 bases. CDR1 and CDR2 (germline): MGHDK, SYGVNS. J was trimmed by 1 base and V by 0 bases; bases with no gene match: 6. The CDR3 spans 18 residues.

V and J are TRBV6-5 and TRBJ1-1; the D gene is possibly TRBD1 (6 bases). The V gene lost 5 bases and the J gene lost 5 bases, with 9 bases spanning the gap. The V gene's germline CDR1 is MNHEY and CDR2 SVGAGI. The CDR3 contains 12 residues. The CDR3 loop is CASSTGITEAFF. CDR3 DNA: TGTGCCAGCAGTACAGGGATTACTGAAGCTTTCTTT.

The rearrangement uses TRBV19 and TRBJ1-1, with 9 bases identical to TRBD1. V trimming: 0 bases; J trimming: 10 bases; junction bases outside the gene matches: 9. Looked up from germline, CDR1 is LNHDA and CDR2 is SQIVND (reference sequence). The CDR3 spans 15 residues. The CDR3 DNA sequence: TGTGCCAGTAGTATAGACTTGGGACAGGGAGGTCGAGCTTTCTTT. It yields the protein CASSIDLGQGGRAFF. Supplemented by reference TRBV19 and TRBJ1-1, the full variable domain reads DGGITQSPKYLFRKEGQNVTLSCEQNLNHDAMYWYRQDPGQGLRLIYYSQIVNDFQKGDIAEGYSVSREKKESFPLTVTSAQKNPTAFYLCASSIDLGQGGRAFFGQGTRLTVV.

This chain connects TRBV15 to TRBJ1-1; D remains unclear. The CDR3 loop spans 12 amino acids. Trimming shortened V by 6 bases and J by 5 bases, and 10 bases separated the two germline ends. CDR1 LNHNV and CDR2 YYDKDF come from the germline V gene (reference sequence). The CDR3 sequence is CATRGGRTEAFF. DNA for the CDR3: TGTGCCACCAGGGGAGGGCGGACTGAAGCTTTCTTT.

This chain joins TRBV2 and TRBJ1-4, with 10 bases matching TRBD1. Germline CDR1 and CDR2: SNHLY and FYNNEI. The CDR3 loop spans 14 amino acids. With V trimmed by 9 bases and J by 6 bases, 7 bases remained unmatched. CDR3 sequence (DNA): TGTGCCAGTGTGAAGACAGGGGGCGATGAAAAACTGTTTTTT. Translation gives CASVKTGGDEKLFF. Based on the CDR3 plus reference TRBV2 and TRBJ1-4, the full variable domain is EPEVTQTPSHQVTQMGQEVILRCVPISNHLYFYWYRQILGQKVEFLVSFYNNEISEKSEIFDDQFSVERPDGSNFTLKIRSTKLEDSAMYFCASVKTGGDEKLFFGSGTQLSVL.

The chain is built from TRBV11-2 and TRBJ1-6; 9 bases are shared with TRBD1. This CDR3 has 17 residues. Germline V lookup: CDR1 SGHAT, CDR2 FQNNGV. The V and J ends lost 0 bases and 6 bases, in that order; junction bases with no gene match: 6. The CDR3 sequence: CASSLESGQGPNSPLHF. The CDR3 DNA reads as TGTGCCAGCAGCTTAGAATCCGGACAGGGGCCTAATTCACCCCTCCACTTT.

This clone was seen more than once but under ten times. Written as DNA, the CDR3 is TGTGCCAGCAGTGAAGGGACTAGCGTCACCGGGGAGCTGTTTTTT. Its protein product is CASSEGTSVTGELFF. This chain joins TRBV6-1 and TRBJ2-2; 9 nucleotides agree with TRBD2. This CDR3 contains 15 residues. V trimming: 1 base; J trimming: 4 bases; junction bases outside the gene matches: 1. Germline V gene sequence: CDR1 MNHNS, CDR2 SASEGT.

The chain employs TRBV28 and TRBJ2-7, with 8 positions matching TRBD2. Germline values: CDR1 MDHEN, CDR2 SYDVKM. This CDR3 comprises 14 residues. Trimming removed 3 bases from V and 6 bases from J; junction bases left unmatched: 7. The CDR3 loop reads CASSLPGGLVEQYF. The CDR3 DNA is TGTGCCAGCAGTTTGCCGGGAGGGCTGGTCGAGCAGTACTTC.

V usage is TRBV5-1 and J usage is TRBJ2-2, with 10 bases matching TRBD1. The V segment lost 2 bases and the J segment 7 bases; nucleotides outside the gene matches: 8. The CDR3 runs to 16 residues. Per the germline V gene, CDR1 is SGHRS and CDR2 is YFSETQ. DNA for the CDR3: TGCGCCAGCAGCTTAGGACAGGGGGGAAACGTCGGGGAGCTGTTTTTT. Its protein is CASSLGQGGNVGELFF. The variable domain in full, completed from reference TRBV5-1 and TRBJ2-2, reads KAGVTQTPRYLIKTRGQQVTLSCSPISGHRSVSWYQQTPGQGLQFLFEYFSETQRNKGNFPGRFSGRQFSNSRSEMNVSTLELGDSALYLCASSLGQGGNVGELFFGEGSRLTVL.

The CDR3 spells CSVYRESNYGYTF. DNA for the CDR3: TGCAGCGTGTACAGAGAATCTAACTATGGCTACACCTTC. V and J are TRBV29-1 and TRBJ1-2; unclear D gene. This CDR3 comprises 13 residues. Trimming shortened V by 6 bases and J by 0 bases, and 11 bases separated the two germline ends. Germline CDR1 reads SQVTM; CDR2 reads ANQGSEA.

This clone was picked up a small number of times. This sequence joins TRBV5-1 and TRBJ2-7; possible D gene TRBD1, 6 bases. The germline gives CDR1 SGHRS, CDR2 YFSETQ. The CDR3 spans 14 residues. Trimming stripped 0 bases from V and 4 bases from J, with 11 bases between. CDR3 amino acids: CASSLGTEVYEQYF. The CDR3 region has the DNA TGCGCCAGCAGCTTGGGGACAGAAGTTTACGAGCAGTACTTC.

This clone was found once. V gene TRBV9 combines with J gene TRBJ2-3; D remains ambiguous. The V end lost 0 bases, the J end lost 2 bases, and 7 bases lay between the germline ends. Germline assignment: CDR1 SGDLS and CDR2 YYNGEE. This CDR3 contains 14 residues. CDR3 sequence: CASSVGIHTDTQYF. For the CDR3, the DNA is TGTGCCAGCAGCGTAGGCATACACACAGATACGCAGTATTTT.

This chain connects TRBV6-5 to TRBJ1-5; D possibly corresponds to TRBD1 (5 bases). The CDR3 loop spans 13 amino acids. Trimming removed 6 bases from V and 9 bases from J, with 15 bases in between. Per the germline V gene, CDR1 is MNHEY and CDR2 is SVGAGI. The CDR3 DNA is TGTGCCAGCAGGAGACAGTCGCAGGGGCCCCAGCATTTT. Translating it yields CASRRQSQGPQHF.